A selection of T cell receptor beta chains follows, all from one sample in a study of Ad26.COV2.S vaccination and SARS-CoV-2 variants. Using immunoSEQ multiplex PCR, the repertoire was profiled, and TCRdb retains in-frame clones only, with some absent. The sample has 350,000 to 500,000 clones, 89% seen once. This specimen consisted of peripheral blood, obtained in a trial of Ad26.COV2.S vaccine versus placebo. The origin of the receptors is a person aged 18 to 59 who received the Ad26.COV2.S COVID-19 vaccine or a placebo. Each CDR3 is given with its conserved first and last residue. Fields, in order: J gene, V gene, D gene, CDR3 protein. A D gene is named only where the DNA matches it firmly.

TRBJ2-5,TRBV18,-,CASSLPPETQYF
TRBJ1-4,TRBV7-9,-,CASSMTADEKLFF
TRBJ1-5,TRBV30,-,CAWATSPNQPQHF
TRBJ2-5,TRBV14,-,CASSQGGETQYF
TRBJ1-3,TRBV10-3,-,CAIREVGTADTIYF
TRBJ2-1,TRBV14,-,CASSQEGVLVKAYNEQFF
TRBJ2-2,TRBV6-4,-,CASKSSAETGELFF
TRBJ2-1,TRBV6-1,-,CASSEYNNEQFF
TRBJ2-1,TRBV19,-,CASSITGSSYNEQFF
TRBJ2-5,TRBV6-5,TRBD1,CASNRDRDETQYF
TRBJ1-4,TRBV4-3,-,CASSDSFNEKLFF
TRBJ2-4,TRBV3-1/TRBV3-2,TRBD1,CASSHRMGQGKGNIQYF
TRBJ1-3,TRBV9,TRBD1,CASSPRGRDSNSGNTIYF
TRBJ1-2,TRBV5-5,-,CASRPQGRGYTF
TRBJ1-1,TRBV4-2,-,CASSHPHAGGGTEAFF
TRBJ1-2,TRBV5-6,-,CASSSSGAADYGYTF
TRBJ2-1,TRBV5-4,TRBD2,CASSQTSGTYNEQFF
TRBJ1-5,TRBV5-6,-,CASSLLGSRPQHF
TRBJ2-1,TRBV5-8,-,CASSWAGQNYNEQFF
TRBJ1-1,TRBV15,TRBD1,CATRPGEGATEAFF
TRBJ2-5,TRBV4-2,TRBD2,CASSRAETSGEETQYF
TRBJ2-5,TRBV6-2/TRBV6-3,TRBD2,CASSYSATSGSRETQYF
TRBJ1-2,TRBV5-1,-,CASSTYQGTYGYTF
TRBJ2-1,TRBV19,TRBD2,CATKAGEYNEQFF
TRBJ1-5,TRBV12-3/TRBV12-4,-,CATKGDSNQPQHF
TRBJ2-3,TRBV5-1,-,CASSLRGKEQLDTQYF
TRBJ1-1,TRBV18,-,CASSDRLDPGQKKAFF